Each of the 32 T cell receptor beta chains below was sequenced from the same sample in a study of chemoradiotherapy in HPV16-positive cancers. Generated by immunoSEQ multiplex PCR, the TCRdb table keeps only in-frame clones and is missing some. The table has over 30,000 clones, around 83% seen once. Sequencing was performed on blood, taken from a patient who underwent chemoradiotherapy. These TCRs come from a human donor with HPV-associated anogenital cancer.

This clone was counted once. The chain combines TRBV19 with TRBJ1-6, with D maybe TRBD1 (5 bases). The CDR3 loop spans 12 amino acids. V lost 5 bases, J lost 9 bases, and 8 bases lay in between. Germline CDR1 reads LNHDA; CDR2 reads SQIVND (reference sequence). The CDR3 DNA reads TGTGCCAGTAGTGGTAGGGGTTCACCCCTCCACTTT. Encoded protein: CASSGRGSPLHF. Full variable domain (missing parts from reference TRBV19 and TRBJ1-6): DGGITQSPKYLFRKEGQNVTLSCEQNLNHDAMYWYRQDPGQGLRLIYYSQIVNDFQKGDIAEGYSVSREKKESFPLTVTSAQKNPTAFYLCASSGRGSPLHFGNGTRLTVT.

The V gene is TRBV27, the J gene TRBJ1-2; D possibly corresponds to TRBD1 (6 bases). The CDR3 is 15 amino acids. Trimming left V 0 bases short and J 8 bases short, with 16 bases between. Germline values: CDR1 MNHEY, CDR2 SMNVEV (reference sequence). The CDR3 spells CASSLSITRGSGYTF. CDR3 nucleotide sequence: TGTGCCAGCAGTTTATCGATAACCAGGGGTTCCGGCTACACCTTC.

The chain has TRBV7-6 and TRBJ1-3, with D tentatively TRBD1 (6 bases). Germline assignment: CDR1 SGHVS and CDR2 FNYEAQ. Trimming removed 5 bases from V and 4 bases from J, with 12 bases in between. The CDR3 runs to 14 residues. In nucleotides, the CDR3 is TGTGCCAGCAGCCCACGGACAGTCGGAAACACCATATATTTT. Amino acid sequence: CASSPRTVGNTIYF.

The chain carries TRBV11-2 and TRBJ1-1, with 10 bases fitting TRBD1. Germline loops: CDR1 SGHAT, CDR2 FQNNGV. J lost 11 bases, V lost 3 bases, and 3 bases had no gene match. The CDR3 consists of 12 residues. CDR3 sequence (DNA): TGTGCCAGCAGCTTTGGGACAGGGGACGCTTTCTTT. Translated, it gives CASSFGTGDAFF.

This clone was picked up a small number of times. The rearrangement links TRBV4-3 to TRBJ1-5; tentatively, D is TRBD1 (6 bases). V shed 4 bases and J shed 3 bases, with 16 bases lying between them. CDR1 is LGHNA, CDR2 YSLEER, per germline. The CDR3 runs 16 residues. The CDR3 reads CASSPLAGAFNQPQHF. In nucleotides, the CDR3 is TGCGCCAGCAGCCCATTAGCAGGGGCCTTCAATCAGCCCCAGCATTTT.

The V and J genes are TRBV23-1 and TRBJ1-6; no clear D. TRBV23-1 counts as an open reading frame of uncertain function. Trimming took 3 bases from V and 0 from J, leaving 6 bases between them. The CDR3 runs to 15 residues. The CDR3 DNA reads as TGCGCCAGCAGTCATGTGAGCTCCTATAATTCACCCCTCCACTTT. Translating gives CASSHVSSYNSPLHF.

This clone came up a few times. This rearrangement joins TRBV9 to TRBJ1-2; D gene uncertain. The CDR3 runs to 13 residues. Germline V gene lookup returns CDR1 SGDLS and CDR2 YYNGEE. Trimming took 0 bases from V and 5 from J, leaving 8 bases between them. The CDR3 coding sequence is TGTGCCAGCAGCGTAGGTCATCAATATGGCTACACCTTC. Protein sequence: CASSVGHQYGYTF.

This chain uses TRBV27 with TRBJ1-5; D possibly corresponds to TRBD1 (6 bases). Germline V gene data show CDR1 as MNHEY and CDR2 as SMNVEV (reference sequence). The CDR3 runs to 14 residues. The ends were cut back, 3 bases at V and 7 bases at J, with 13 bases in the middle. The chain's CDR3 is CASSFGGAEQPQHF. The CDR3 region has the DNA TGTGCCAGCAGTTTTGGGGGCGCTGAACAGCCCCAGCATTTT.

The J gene is TRBJ2-7, the V gene TRBV18; D remains unclear. The V end lost 4 bases, the J end lost 2 bases, and 12 bases lay between the germline ends. This CDR3 region has 14 residues. Germline V gene data show CDR1 as KGHSH and CDR2 as LQKENI. The CDR3 DNA is TGTGCCAGCTCACAGGAGACCTTTACCTACGAGCAGTACTTC. As protein: CASSQETFTYEQYF.

The chain is built from TRBV25-1 and TRBJ1-6, with D unresolved. The CDR3 has 15 residues. Per the germline V gene, CDR1 is MGHDK and CDR2 is SYGVNS. V shed 4 bases and J shed 8 bases, with 15 bases lying between them. The CDR3 sequence: CASSASERIDSPLHF. CDR3 nucleotides: TGTGCCAGCAGTGCCTCCGAGAGGATTGATTCACCCCTCCACTTT.

The chain is built from TRBV5-6 and TRBJ2-6; possibly TRBD1 for D (5 bases). V was shortened by 2 bases and J by 0 bases, with 9 bases between the two germline ends. CDR1 and CDR2 (germline): SGHDT, YYEEEE. The CDR3 contains 16 residues. The CDR3 is CASSFTGFSGANVLTF. The CDR3, as DNA: TGTGCCAGCAGCTTCACAGGCTTCTCTGGGGCCAACGTCCTGACTTTC.

The gene calls are TRBV28 and TRBJ2-5, with 7 bases matching TRBD2. V was pared by 5 bases and J by 5 bases, with 11 bases of the junction left unmatched. The CDR3 loop spans 15 amino acids. CDR1 is MDHEN and CDR2 is SYDVKM in the germline V gene. The CDR3 nucleotides are TGTGCCAGCAGTCTACCGACTAGCTTTTCGGAGACCCAGTACTTC. As protein: CASSLPTSFSETQYF.

There are a few counts of this clone. The genes are TRBV5-6 and TRBJ1-1, with 8 positions matching TRBD1. Germline V lookup: CDR1 SGHDT, CDR2 YYEEEE. V was pared by 2 bases and J by 10 bases, with 7 bases of the junction left unmatched. The CDR3 sequence is 13 residues long. The CDR3: CASSFGQGFGAFF. The CDR3 region has the DNA TGTGCCAGCAGCTTTGGACAGGGCTTTGGAGCTTTCTTT.

This chain connects TRBV29-1 to TRBJ1-2, with TRBD1 matching 8 bases. Germline values: CDR1 SQVTM, CDR2 ANQGSEA. The CDR3 runs 12 residues. Trimming took 6 bases from V and 4 from J; bases not matched to a gene: 4. The CDR3 reads CSVGQGSYGYTF. CDR3 DNA: TGCAGCGTCGGACAGGGCAGCTATGGCTACACCTTC. Together with reference TRBV29-1 and TRBJ1-2, the CDR3 gives the full variable domain: SAVISQKPSRDICQRGTSLTIQCQVDSQVTMMFWYRQQPGQSLTLIATANQGSEATYESGFVIDKFPISRPNLTFSTLTVSNMSPEDSSIYLCSVGQGSYGYTFGSGTRLTVV.

This clone was recorded only once. This sequence joins TRBV18 and TRBJ2-2; D perhaps matches TRBD2 (5 bases). V was clipped by 2 bases and J by 6 bases, with 16 bases between them. The V gene's germline CDR1 is KGHSH and CDR2 LQKENI. The CDR3 sequence is 16 residues long. The CDR3 loop reads CASSPGSPGISGELFF. The DNA for the CDR3 is TGTGCCAGCTCACCAGGTAGTCCGGGAATCTCCGGGGAGCTGTTTTTT.

This clone was counted once. The rearrangement joins TRBV7-2 to TRBJ1-6; D gene unclear. The CDR3 runs to 16 residues. Trimming removed 5 bases from V and 6 bases from J, with 17 bases in between. From germline, CDR1 is SGHTA and CDR2 FQGNSA. CDR3 bases: TGTGCCAGCAGCCTATACGGTGGGCAGTTTAATTCACCCCTCCACTTT. Amino acids: CASSLYGGQFNSPLHF.

The chain has TRBV28 and TRBJ1-6; D not certain. Trimming cost V 2 bases and J 6 bases, with 14 bases left between them. The CDR3 extends over 16 amino acids. Germline V gene data show CDR1 as MDHEN and CDR2 as SYDVKM. Here the CDR3 reads CASSLRIRLLNSPLHF. The CDR3 DNA follows: TGTGCCAGCAGTTTAAGGATAAGGCTTCTTAATTCACCCCTCCACTTT.

The V call is TRBV4-2, the J call TRBJ2-3, with D possibly matching TRBD2 (6 bases). Germline values: CDR1 LGHNA, CDR2 YNFKEQ. V shed 4 bases and J shed 6 bases, with 23 bases lying between them. CDR3 length equals 17 residues. The chain's CDR3 is CASSPTPGAMDRDTQYF. CDR3 nucleotide sequence: TGTGCCAGCAGCCCAACACCGGGAGCGATGGATCGGGATACGCAGTATTTT.

J is TRBJ1-5 and V is TRBV10-3, with a tentative D call TRBD1 (6 bases). Trimming removed 6 bases from V and 2 bases from J, with 11 bases in between. The CDR3 consists of 14 residues. The germline V gene has CDR1 ENHRY and CDR2 SYGVKD. CDR3 in amino acids: CAISPEGGNQPQHF. CDR3 sequence (DNA): TGTGCCATCAGCCCTGAGGGGGGCAATCAGCCCCAGCATTTT.

This clone was seen a single time. DNA of the CDR3: TGTGCCAGCAGCCAAGTAGGAGGCACTGAAGCTTTCTTT. Its protein product is CASSQVGGTEAFF. The rearrangement joins TRBV9 to TRBJ1-1; the D is unclear. The CDR3 loop spans 13 amino acids. The germline V gene has CDR1 SGDLS and CDR2 YYNGEE. Trimming removed 4 bases from V and 4 bases from J, with 11 bases in between. The full variable domain, its missing parts supplied by reference TRBV9 and TRBJ1-1, is DSGVTQTPKHLITATGQRVTLRCSPRSGDLSVYWYQQSLDQGLQFLIQYYNGEERAKGNILERFSAQQFPDLHSELNLSSLELGDSALYFCASSQVGGTEAFFGQGTRLTVV.

V gene TRBV27 combines with J gene TRBJ2-4; D is unresolved. The ends were cut back, 9 bases at V and 0 bases at J, with 24 bases in the middle. Germline lookup yields CDR1 MNHEY and CDR2 SMNVEV (reference sequence). CDR3 length equals 18 residues. The chain's CDR3 is CARHCERIRSIAKNIQYF. For the CDR3, the DNA is TGTGCCAGACATTGCGAGCGCATCCGATCTATAGCCAAAAACATTCAGTACTTC.

J is TRBJ2-1 and V is TRBV7-9; TRBD2 matches at 13 bases. Per germline, CDR1 SEHNR and CDR2 FQNEAQ (reference sequence). The CDR3 is 18 amino acids. With V trimmed by 6 bases and J by 9 bases, 17 bases remained unmatched. The CDR3 nucleotides are TGTGCCAGCAGTCCCCGACTAGCGGGGGGCCCAAGACGGGGTGAGCAGTTCTTC. This translates into CASSPRLAGGPRRGEQFF.

CDR3 in DNA: TGTGCCAGCAGCCCTAGCGGGGGGACAGATACGCAGTATTTT. Protein sequence: CASSPSGGTDTQYF. This rearrangement joins TRBV7-9 to TRBJ2-3; 11 nucleotides align to TRBD2. Trimming cost V 5 bases and J 3 bases; bases outside gene matches: 1. Germline V gene lookup returns CDR1 SEHNR and CDR2 FQNEAQ (reference sequence). The CDR3 spans 14 residues. Full variable domain (outside the CDR3, taken from reference TRBV7-9 and TRBJ2-3): DTGVSQNPRHKITKRGQNVTFRCDPISEHNRLYWYRQTLGQGPEFLTYFQNEAQLEKSRLLSDRFSAERPKGSFSTLEIQRTEQGDSAMYLCASSPSGGTDTQYFGPGTRLTVL.

This clone came up once. The rearrangement uses TRBV4-3 and TRBJ1-4; unclear D gene. Germline CDR1 LGHNA, CDR2 YSLEER. Trimming stripped 0 bases from V and 8 bases from J, with 16 bases between. This CDR3 contains 16 residues. CDR3 coding DNA: TGCGCCAGCAGCCAAGAGGTTGGAGGGAGTTTCGAAAAACTGTTTTTT. This translates into CASSQEVGGSFEKLFF.

The V call is TRBV25-1, the J call TRBJ2-2, with 12 bases matching TRBD1. The CDR3 extends over 18 amino acids. The germline gives CDR1 MGHDK, CDR2 SYGVNS. V shed 5 bases, J shed 1 base, and the junction held 8 bases outside the gene matches. The CDR3 DNA reads TGTGCCAGCAGTCCGCGGGACAGGGGGCTCCAGAACACCGGGGAGCTGTTTTTT. Protein product: CASSPRDRGLQNTGELFF.

This chain links TRBV5-1 with TRBJ2-1; possibly TRBD1 for D (6 bases). Germline values: CDR1 SGHRS, CDR2 YFSETQ. V lost 2 bases and J lost 5, with 14 bases in between. The CDR3 has 15 residues. Here the CDR3 reads CASSFPRGSNNEQFF. The CDR3 bases are TGCGCCAGCAGCTTTCCAAGGGGGTCCAACAATGAGCAGTTCTTC.

J is TRBJ1-2 and V is TRBV4-2, with D possibly TRBD1 on 6 matching bases. CDR1 and CDR2 (germline): LGHNA, YNFKEQ. V lost 3 bases and J 8 bases, leaving 16 bases between the germline ends. CDR3 length: 14 amino acids. Written as DNA, the CDR3 is TGTGCCAGCAGCCAGTACCAGGGGCAGAGGGGCTACACCTTC. Translation gives CASSQYQGQRGYTF.

The rearrangement uses TRBV6-4 and TRBJ2-3, with 8 bases identical to TRBD2. V lost 3 bases to trimming and J lost 1 base; unmatched junction nucleotides: 3. This CDR3 has 15 amino acids. Per the germline V gene, CDR1 is MRHNA and CDR2 is SNTAGT. The chain's CDR3 is CASSEGAGGTDTQYF. CDR3 coding DNA: TGTGCCAGCAGTGAAGGAGCGGGGGGCACAGATACGCAGTATTTT.

The chain carries TRBV29-1 and TRBJ2-7; D is uncertain. The germline CDR1 and CDR2 sequences are SQVTM and ANQGSEA. With 6 bases removed from V and 3 bases from J, the gap between germline ends came to 9 bases. The CDR3 is 11 residues long. For the CDR3, the DNA is TGCAGCGTGACGATGGGCTACGAGCAGTACTTC. Its protein product is CSVTMGYEQYF.

V gene TRBV6-1 combines with J gene TRBJ2-7; 7 bases match TRBD1. The junction had 8 bases not matched to a gene; V was cut back by 7 bases and J by 2 bases. This CDR3 spans 14 amino acids. The germline V gene has CDR1 MNHNS and CDR2 SASEGT. In nucleotides, the CDR3 is TGTGCCAGCAATTCAAGGACAGGAGCCTACGAGCAGTACTTC. Amino acid sequence: CASNSRTGAYEQYF.

This chain joins TRBV19 and TRBJ2-1; D perhaps matches TRBD1 (6 bases). The CDR3 totals 13 residues. Trimming left V 6 bases short and J 7 bases short, with 13 bases between. Germline V gene sequence: CDR1 LNHDA, CDR2 SQIVND (reference sequence). The DNA for the CDR3 is TGTGCCAGTAGACAGGGCAATGGGAATGAGCAGTTCTTC. Protein: CASRQGNGNEQFF.

The rearrangement uses TRBV7-9 and TRBJ2-3, with 9 bases aligning to TRBD1. Germline V gene sequence: CDR1 SEHNR, CDR2 FQNEAQ (reference sequence). V lost 2 bases and J lost 3; bases outside the gene matches: 6. The CDR3 loop spans 16 amino acids. The CDR3 DNA follows: TGTGCCAGCAGCTTACCGGGACAGGGAGCTACAGATACGCAGTATTTT. This encodes CASSLPGQGATDTQYF. Drawing the rest from reference TRBV7-9 and TRBJ2-3, the complete variable domain is DTGVSQNPRHKITKRGQNVTFRCDPISEHNRLYWYRQTLGQGPEFLTYFQNEAQLEKSRLLSDRFSAERPKGSFSTLEIQRTEQGDSAMYLCASSLPGQGATDTQYFGPGTRLTVL.